The entry that follows covers one T cell receptor beta chain sequence. The data were taken from a study of CD4 and CD8 cells across lung adenocarcinoma regions. Germline V gene sequence: CDR1 ENHRY, CDR2 SYGVKD. The V segment lost 11 bases and the J segment 3 bases; nucleotides outside the gene matches: 4. The CDR3 has 12 residues. TCRdb reanalysed the PCR reads using MiXCR and keeps one entry per CDR3 protein. The sample shows under 8,000 distinct CDR3 sequences, roughly 54% of them seen only once. Donors had localized lung adenocarcinoma, a non-small cell lung cancer. The sequence came from a male donor with lung adenocarcinoma. The CD4 and CD8 labels of this study may be unreliable. Sequenced sample: CD8+ T cells from the center of a lung tumor. This chain links TRBV10-3 with TRBJ2-3; 8 nucleotides align to TRBD1. The CDR3 DNA follows: TGTGCCGGTGGACAGGGTACAGATACGCAGTATTTT. Encoded protein: CAGGQGTDTQYF.